Shown below are 26 T cell receptor beta chains from a single sample sequenced in a study of blood T cell repertoires in COVID-19 (TCRdb year 2020). The library relied on the immunoSEQ multiplex PCR assay. This is the immuneACCESS table as TCRdb keeps it, with only in-frame sequences that have V and J called. A part of the clones is gone; compared with another copy, unresolved V genes explain less than half, and the rest is unexplained. The table for this sample lists 85,000 to 120,000 clones; 70% to 90% of them were counted only once. The ten largest clones add up to roughly 2% of the sample. Sequenced: peripheral blood. The receptor set was obtained from a middle-aged man with active COVID-19.

V usage is TRBV6-2 or TRBV6-3 and J usage is TRBJ2-1; weak D call: TRBD2 (6 bases). The CDR3 consists of 16 residues. Germline values: CDR1 MNHEY, CDR2 SVGEGT. The ends were cut back, 2 bases at V and 4 bases at J, with 15 bases in the middle. The CDR3 coding sequence is TGTGCCAGCAGTTACGGTGCGGGGCCGGCTTACAATGAGCAGTTCTTC. Protein sequence: CASSYGAGPAYNEQFF.

The chain recombines TRBV3-1 (or the pseudogene TRBV3-2) with TRBJ2-3; TRBD2 matches at 12 bases. Germline-derived CDR1 and CDR2 are LGHDT and YNNKEL (reference sequence). The V gene end was trimmed by 4 bases and the J gene end by 0 bases; junction bases not matched to a gene: 8. The CDR3 sequence is 18 residues long. CDR3 amino acids: CASSLTSGGPSSTDTQYF. The CDR3 DNA reads TGTGCCAGCAGCCTGACTAGCGGGGGACCATCTAGCACAGATACGCAGTATTTT.

This clone has a handful of counts. The chain recombines TRBV19 with TRBJ2-7, with D perhaps TRBD1 (5 bases). There are 14 residues in the CDR3. V gave up 4 bases and J gave up 6 bases, with 16 bases separating them. Germline lookup yields CDR1 LNHDA and CDR2 SQIVND (reference sequence). CDR3 nucleotide sequence: TGTGCCAGTAGTAACCAGGGATTCCAACGCGAGCAGTACTTC. Residues: CASSNQGFQREQYF.

This sequence joins TRBV2 and TRBJ1-2, with D possibly TRBD1 on 6 matching bases. Trimming shortened V by 6 bases and J by 2 bases, and 10 bases separated the two germline ends. There are 13 residues in the CDR3. CDR1 and CDR2 from the germline V gene are SNHLY and FYNNEI. The CDR3 DNA is TGTGCCAGCAGCCCGGACAGCAACTATGGCTACACCTTC. Amino acids: CASSPDSNYGYTF.

The chain combines TRBV27 with TRBJ2-1; 11 bases fit TRBD2. Germline V gives CDR1 MNHEY, CDR2 SMNVEV (reference sequence). V lost 6 bases and J lost 12; bases outside the gene matches: 13. The CDR3 length is 15 residues. The CDR3 DNA reads as TGTGCCAGCAGCGTAGCACTAGCGGGGGTAAGCCGGCAGTTCTTC. It specifies CASSVALAGVSRQFF.

Only one count was recorded for this clone. The chain uses TRBV5-4 and TRBJ2-7, with 7 bases fitting TRBD1. J gave up 2 bases and V 7 bases, and 12 bases lay outside the gene matches. This CDR3 region has 15 residues. Germline assignment: CDR1 SGHNT and CDR2 YYREEE (reference sequence). CDR3 in DNA: TGTGCCAGCTTTAGATACGGGACAGCCGCCTACGAGCAGTACTTC. It specifies CASFRYGTAAYEQYF.

The V call is TRBV13, the J call TRBJ1-5; TRBD1 matches at 7 bases. CDR3 length: 15 residues. Losses at the gene ends were 5 bases for V and 6 bases for J; bases not matched to a gene: 10. CDR1 is PRHDT and CDR2 is FYEKMQ in the germline V gene (reference sequence). The CDR3 coding sequence is TGTGCCAGCAGCAAGAGTGACAGGGATGGTCAGCCCCAGCATTTT. Translated: CASSKSDRDGQPQHF.

The rearrangement links TRBV6-1 to TRBJ2-7; D not certain. Germline CDR1 reads MNHNS; CDR2 reads SASEGT. The V end was cut by 1 base, the J end by 5 bases, with 6 bases between. The CDR3 has 12 amino acids. The CDR3 spells CASSEDRDEQYF. For the CDR3, the DNA is TGTGCCAGCAGTGAAGACAGAGACGAGCAGTACTTC.

The J gene is TRBJ1-6, the V gene TRBV3-1 (or the pseudogene TRBV3-2); D not resolved. CDR1 LGHDT and CDR2 YNNKEL come from the germline V gene (reference sequence). V gave up 5 bases and J gave up 10 bases, with 9 bases separating them. This CDR3 is built from 12 residues. CDR3 amino acids: CASSSSGSPLHF. In DNA, the CDR3 is TGTGCCAGCAGCTCAAGCGGATCACCCCTCCACTTT.

The chain combines TRBV7-2 with TRBJ2-7, with D tentatively TRBD2 (6 bases). Germline V gene sequence: CDR1 SGHTA, CDR2 FQGNSA. The CDR3 contains 15 residues. V was cut by 7 bases and J by 2 bases, with 18 bases left in between. The DNA for the CDR3 is TGTGCCAGCAACTCCCCCGGGAGACAGCCCTACGAGCAGTACTTC. Protein product: CASNSPGRQPYEQYF.

This chain uses TRBV14 with TRBJ1-1; D remains unclear. The germline CDR1 and CDR2 sequences are SGHDN and FVKESK. The CDR3 totals 16 residues. With 0 bases removed from V and 1 base from J, the gap between germline ends came to 12 bases. CDR3 amino acids: CASSQEGGWANTEAFF. DNA of the CDR3: TGTGCCAGCAGCCAAGAAGGTGGTTGGGCGAACACTGAAGCTTTCTTT.

This chain uses TRBV7-2 with TRBJ2-7; 7 nucleotides align to TRBD1. Germline V lookup: CDR1 SGHTA, CDR2 FQGNSA. CDR3 length: 15 residues. With 4 bases clipped from V and 7 bases from J, the junction kept 13 bases outside the gene matches. CDR3: CASSWTDRLIGEQYF. CDR3 bases: TGTGCCAGCAGCTGGACGGACAGGTTAATCGGGGAGCAGTACTTC. Combining the CDR3 with reference TRBV7-2 and TRBJ2-7 gives the whole variable domain GAGVSQSPSNKVTEKGKDVELRCDPISGHTALYWYRQSLGQGLEFLIYFQGNSAPDKSGLPSDRFSAERTGGSVSTLTIQRTQQEDSAVYLCASSWTDRLIGEQYFGPGTRLTVT.

V is TRBV6-1 and J is TRBJ2-7; D is ambiguous. Trimming took off 0 bases at V and 2 bases at J, with 8 bases between the two ends. There are 14 residues in the CDR3. Germline-derived CDR1 and CDR2 are MNHNS and SASEGT. The CDR3 region has the DNA TGTGCCAGCAGTGAAGCACAGATTCCCTACGAGCAGTACTTC. Translating gives CASSEAQIPYEQYF.

The chain uses TRBV5-4 and TRBJ1-1; D may be TRBD1 (6 bases). CDR1 is SGHNT and CDR2 is YYREEE in the germline V gene (reference sequence). This CDR3 has 14 amino acids. Trimming removed 0 bases from V and 4 bases from J, with 10 bases in between. The chain's CDR3 is CASSLVQGSTEAFF. In DNA, the CDR3 is TGTGCCAGCAGCTTGGTTCAGGGGTCCACTGAAGCTTTCTTT.

This chain uses TRBV5-4 with TRBJ2-5, with 11 bases fitting TRBD2. V was clipped by 3 bases and J by 1 base; unmatched bases: 5. From germline, CDR1 is SGHNT and CDR2 YYREEE (reference sequence). The CDR3 has 16 residues. The CDR3 DNA follows: TGTGCCAGCAGCTCACTACTAGCGGGGGTCCAAGAGACCCAGTACTTC. It codes for CASSSLLAGVQETQYF. The variable domain in full, completed from reference TRBV5-4 and TRBJ2-5, reads ETGVTQSPTHLIKTRGQQVTLRCSSQSGHNTVSWYQQALGQGPQFIFQYYREEENGRGNFPPRFSGLQFPNYSSELNVNALELDDSALYLCASSSLLAGVQETQYFGPGTRLLVL.

This clone was detected once. The rearrangement joins TRBV30 to TRBJ2-4, with D perhaps matching TRBD1 (6 bases). The CDR3 totals 13 residues. Per the germline V gene, CDR1 is GTSNPN and CDR2 is SVGIG (reference sequence). V was pared by 6 bases and J by 0 bases, with 9 bases between. The CDR3 DNA is TGTGCCTGCCGGGACATAGCCAAAAACATTCAGTACTTC. This codes for CACRDIAKNIQYF.

J is TRBJ1-2 and V is TRBV5-5, with a tentative D call TRBD1 (5 bases). Trimming cost V 0 bases and J 4 bases, with 10 bases left between them. The CDR3 runs 14 residues. The germline V gene has CDR1 SGHKS and CDR2 YYEKEE (reference sequence). The CDR3 spells CASSLGQILYGYTF. The DNA for the CDR3 is TGTGCCAGCAGCTTGGGACAGATTCTCTATGGCTACACCTTC.

This chain joins TRBV6-5 and TRBJ2-7; 7 bases align to TRBD2. This CDR3 region has 11 residues. V trimming: 6 bases; J trimming: 4 bases; junction bases outside the gene matches: 0. Germline-derived CDR1 and CDR2 are MNHEY and SVGAGI. DNA for the CDR3: TGTGCCAGCAGCGGGGGGTACGAGCAGTACTTC. It encodes CASSGGYEQYF.

V usage is TRBV4-2 and J usage is TRBJ2-2; TRBD2 might be the D (6 bases). CDR1 is LGHNA, CDR2 YNFKEQ, per germline. There are 18 residues in the CDR3. V shed 0 bases and J shed 2 bases, with 16 bases lying between them. The CDR3 nucleotides are TGTGCCAGCAGCCAAGATCCCCCGGTCGGGGGAAACACCGGGGAGCTGTTTTTT. This codes for CASSQDPPVGGNTGELFF.

The rearrangement uses TRBV11-2 and TRBJ1-5, with D unclear. The CDR3 has 13 amino acids. Between the trimmed V and J ends, which lost 1 base and 5 bases, there was a span of 6 bases. Germline V gives CDR1 SGHAT, CDR2 FQNNGV. The CDR3 nucleotides are TGTGCCAGCAGCTTAGGACGGGATCAGCCCCAGCATTTT. It encodes CASSLGRDQPQHF.

The V call is TRBV7-8, the J call TRBJ2-1; 10 bases fit TRBD2. V was pared by 2 bases and J by 3 bases, with 4 bases of the junction left unmatched. CDR1 and CDR2 from the germline V gene are SGHVS and FQNEAQ. The CDR3 is made up of 16 amino acids. CDR3 nucleotide sequence: TGTGCCAGCAGCTTAAGCCTAGCGGGAGTCTACAATGAGCAGTTCTTC. Translating gives CASSLSLAGVYNEQFF.

V and J are TRBV7-2 and TRBJ1-1; D gene ambiguous. Germline CDR1 is SGHTA and CDR2 is FQGNSA. The CDR3 runs to 14 residues. V shed 3 bases and J shed 4 bases, with 12 bases lying between them. CDR3: CASSFSARSTEAFF. CDR3 in DNA: TGTGCCAGCAGCTTCTCTGCCCGGTCCACTGAAGCTTTCTTT.

A few counts support this clone. The chain combines TRBV5-4 with TRBJ2-7; D may be TRBD1 (6 bases). The CDR3 spans 12 residues. CDR1 is SGHNT, CDR2 YYREEE, per germline (reference sequence). V shed 2 bases and J shed 4 bases, with 7 bases lying between them. Here the CDR3 reads CASSFQGYEQYF. The CDR3 DNA sequence: TGTGCCAGCAGCTTTCAGGGGTACGAGCAGTACTTC.

The rearrangement links TRBV7-9 to TRBJ2-1; 9 bases are shared with TRBD1. J gave up 7 bases and V 7 bases, and 8 bases lay outside the gene matches. Per germline, CDR1 SEHNR and CDR2 FQNEAQ (reference sequence). The length of the CDR3 is 14 residues. CDR3 protein: CASNRDRDNNEQFF. CDR3 coding DNA: TGTGCCAGCAACCGGGACAGGGACAATAATGAGCAGTTCTTC.

The rearrangement links TRBV5-4 to TRBJ2-7; TRBD2 might be the D (6 bases). The V and J ends lost 3 bases and 7 bases respectively, with 11 bases between them. The CDR3 length is 12 residues. CDR1 is SGHNT and CDR2 is YYREEE in the germline V gene (reference sequence). The CDR3 spells CASSWDSLEQYF. CDR3 nucleotide sequence: TGTGCCAGCAGCTGGGACTCACTAGAGCAGTACTTC.

V gene TRBV19 combines with J gene TRBJ1-1; 9 nucleotides align to TRBD1. Germline loops: CDR1 LNHDA, CDR2 SQIVND (reference sequence). The V and J ends lost 5 bases and 2 bases, in that order; junction bases with no gene match: 6. This CDR3 has 15 amino acids. The DNA of the CDR3 is TGTGCCAGTAGTCTCCGACAGGGGGTAAACACTGAAGCTTTCTTT. Its protein is CASSLRQGVNTEAFF.